This T cell receptor beta chain was recorded in a study of STAT5B mutations in CD4+ large granular lymphocyte leukemia. Turning to the study itself: Anti-CD4 microbead selection came after CD8+ cell depletion in cryopreserved samples. Study observations and caveats: 8/27 top patient clones versus 2/35 control clones were TRBV06-family.

Points on this clone: Its target is unknown.

TCRdb keeps only in-frame clones here, not all; method: immunoSEQ multiplex PCR. The table shows 8,000 or so clones, with over 85% occurring only once. The germline gives CDR1 PRHDT, CDR2 FYEKMQ (reference sequence). V gave up 6 bases and J gave up 0 bases; unmatched junction bases: 8. The CDR3 spans 15 residues. The gene calls are TRBV13 and TRBJ2-7, with 7 bases lining up with TRBD2. The material sequenced was PBMCs. The receptor was isolated from a woman in her seventies with CD4+ T-cell large granular lymphocyte leukemia. This chain's CDR3 is CASSHWEGNSYEQYF. The CDR3 DNA sequence: TGTGCCAGCAGTCACTGGGAGGGTAACTCCTACGAGCAGTACTTC.